The clone carrying this T cell receptor (beta chain) was detected many times. No antigen is known for it. TCRdb re-derived calls from the 5' RACE reads in MiXCR, one entry per CDR3 protein. This table has more than 30,000 distinct CDR3 sequences, approximately 12% appearing once. The entry originates in a study of neurological immune-mediated disorders. Regarding the study as a whole: Multiple sclerosis, the disease with the least TCR clonal expansion, fell below healthy controls, whereas HTLV-1-associated myelopathy showed the most.

As to time point: technical triplicate 2. CDR3 length equals 15 residues. CDR1 is SEHNR and CDR2 is FQNEAQ in the germline V gene (reference sequence). V was clipped by 2 bases and J by 5 bases, with 15 bases between them. This rearrangement joins TRBV7-9 to TRBJ2-5; D gene uncertain. The clonotype comes from a female donor with HTLV-1-associated myelopathy (HAM/TSP). The sequenced sample was CD4+ T cells from blood. This CDR3 is CASSLIAGLWETQYF. Written as DNA, the CDR3 is TGTGCCAGCAGCTTAATCGCCGGCCTCTGGGAGACCCAGTACTTC.